This TCR beta chain was sequenced during a study of chemoradiotherapy in HPV16-positive cancers. Study at large: Candidate HPV-specific T-cell clones and common TCR motifs came from functional assays in a couple of HPV16-positive patients.

This CDR3 contains 13 residues. Germline CDR1 SQVTM, CDR2 ANQGSEA. Trimming shortened V by 6 bases and J by 8 bases, and 16 bases separated the two germline ends. Whole-study findings and limits: Candidate HPV-specific clones and E7-related TCR motifs grew in tumor during treatment.

With respect to this clone: The antigen is unknown.

Profiled with immunoSEQ multiplex PCR; TCRdb holds only in-frame clones, not every one. The sample includes roughly 15,000 clones, approximately 75% of them seen just once. The sample was gathered from a patient who underwent chemoradiotherapy. The gene calls are TRBV29-1 and TRBJ1-4; D perhaps matches TRBD1 (5 bases). The source is a human donor with HPV-associated anogenital cancer. CDR3 sequence reads: CSVRPFRGEKLFF. The CDR3 region has the DNA TGCAGCGTCCGGCCCTTCCGGGGGGAAAAACTGTTTTTT.